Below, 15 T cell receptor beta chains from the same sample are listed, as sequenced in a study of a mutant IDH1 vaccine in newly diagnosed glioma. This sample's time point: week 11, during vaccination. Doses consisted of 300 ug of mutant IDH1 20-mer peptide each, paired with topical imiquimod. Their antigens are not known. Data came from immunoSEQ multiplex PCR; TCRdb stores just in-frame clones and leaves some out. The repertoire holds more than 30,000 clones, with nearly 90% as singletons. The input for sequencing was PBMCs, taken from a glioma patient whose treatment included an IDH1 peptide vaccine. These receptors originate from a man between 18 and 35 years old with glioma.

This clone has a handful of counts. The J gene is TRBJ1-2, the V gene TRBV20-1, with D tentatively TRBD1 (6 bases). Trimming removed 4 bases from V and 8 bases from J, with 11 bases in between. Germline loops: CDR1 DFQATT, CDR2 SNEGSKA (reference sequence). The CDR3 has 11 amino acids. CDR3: CSATGVGGYTF. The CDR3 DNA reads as TGCAGTGCTACAGGGGTAGGAGGCTACACCTTC.

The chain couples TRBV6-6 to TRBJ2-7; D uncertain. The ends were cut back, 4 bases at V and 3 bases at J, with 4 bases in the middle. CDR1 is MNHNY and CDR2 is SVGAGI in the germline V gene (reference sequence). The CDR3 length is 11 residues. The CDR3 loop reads CASSSIYEQYF. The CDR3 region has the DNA TGTGCCAGCAGTTCGATCTACGAGCAGTACTTC.

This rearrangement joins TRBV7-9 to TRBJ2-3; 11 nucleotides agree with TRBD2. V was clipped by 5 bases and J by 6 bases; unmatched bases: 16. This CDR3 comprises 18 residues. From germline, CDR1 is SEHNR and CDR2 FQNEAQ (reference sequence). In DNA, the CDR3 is TGTGCCAGCAGCGCCCCTGAGACTAGCGGGAAGGATGACGATACGCAGTATTTT. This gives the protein CASSAPETSGKDDDTQYF. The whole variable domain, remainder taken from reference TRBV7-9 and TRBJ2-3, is DTGVSQNPRHKITKRGQNVTFRCDPISEHNRLYWYRQTLGQGPEFLTYFQNEAQLEKSRLLSDRFSAERPKGSFSTLEIQRTEQGDSAMYLCASSAPETSGKDDDTQYFGPGTRLTVL.

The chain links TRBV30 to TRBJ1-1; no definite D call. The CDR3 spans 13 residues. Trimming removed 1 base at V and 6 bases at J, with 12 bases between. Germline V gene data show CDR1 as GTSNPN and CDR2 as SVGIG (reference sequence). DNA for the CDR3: TGTGCCTGGAGTGGAGTTGTGTGGGCTGAAGCTTTCTTT. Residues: CAWSGVVWAEAFF.

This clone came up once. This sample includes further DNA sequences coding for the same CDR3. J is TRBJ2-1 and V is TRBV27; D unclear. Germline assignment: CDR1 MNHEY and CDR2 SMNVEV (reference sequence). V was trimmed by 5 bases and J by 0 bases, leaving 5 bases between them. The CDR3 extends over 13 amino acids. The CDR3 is CASSLSSYNEQFF. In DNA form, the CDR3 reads TGTGCCAGCAGTCTGAGCTCCTACAATGAGCAGTTCTTC.

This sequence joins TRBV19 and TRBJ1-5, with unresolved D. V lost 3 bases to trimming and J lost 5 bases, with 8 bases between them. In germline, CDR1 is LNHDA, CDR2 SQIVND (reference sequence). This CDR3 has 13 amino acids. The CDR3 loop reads CASSISRYQPQHF. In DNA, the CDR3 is TGTGCCAGTAGTATTTCCAGATATCAGCCCCAGCATTTT.

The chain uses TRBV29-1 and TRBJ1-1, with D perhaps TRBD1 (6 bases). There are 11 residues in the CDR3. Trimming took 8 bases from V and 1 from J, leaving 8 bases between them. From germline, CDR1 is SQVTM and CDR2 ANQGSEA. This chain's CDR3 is CSYRENTEAFF. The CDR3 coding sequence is TGCAGCTACAGGGAGAACACTGAAGCTTTCTTT.

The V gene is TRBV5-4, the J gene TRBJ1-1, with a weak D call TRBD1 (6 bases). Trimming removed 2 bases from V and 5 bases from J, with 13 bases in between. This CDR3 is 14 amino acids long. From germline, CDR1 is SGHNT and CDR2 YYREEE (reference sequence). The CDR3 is CASSFAGEYTEAFF. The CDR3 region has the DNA TGTGCCAGCAGCTTCGCAGGGGAATATACTGAAGCTTTCTTT.

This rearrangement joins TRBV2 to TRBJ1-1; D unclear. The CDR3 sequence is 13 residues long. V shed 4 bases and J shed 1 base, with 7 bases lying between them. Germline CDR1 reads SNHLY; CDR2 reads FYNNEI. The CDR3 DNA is TGTGCCAGCAGTGTACGACAGAACACTGAAGCTTTCTTT. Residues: CASSVRQNTEAFF.

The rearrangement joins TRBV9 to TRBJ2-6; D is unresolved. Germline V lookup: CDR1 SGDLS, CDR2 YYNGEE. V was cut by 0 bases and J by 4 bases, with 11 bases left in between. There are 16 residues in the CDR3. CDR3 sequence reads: CASSVDSRPGANVLTF. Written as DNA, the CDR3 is TGTGCCAGCAGCGTAGACTCCAGGCCGGGGGCCAACGTCCTGACTTTC.

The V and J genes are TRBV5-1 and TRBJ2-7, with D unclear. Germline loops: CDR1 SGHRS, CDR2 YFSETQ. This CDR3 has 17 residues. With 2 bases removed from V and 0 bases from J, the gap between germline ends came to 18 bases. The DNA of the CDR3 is TGCGCCAGCAGCTTACCGCCGCGCAGACCCGACTCCTACGAGCAGTACTTC. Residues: CASSLPPRRPDSYEQYF.

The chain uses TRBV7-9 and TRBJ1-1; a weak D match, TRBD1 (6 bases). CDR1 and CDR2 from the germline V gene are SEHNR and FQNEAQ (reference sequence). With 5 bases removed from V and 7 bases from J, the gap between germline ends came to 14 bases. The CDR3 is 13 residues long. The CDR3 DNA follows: TGTGCCAGCAGCCTCATGGGGGCGGTTGAAGCTTTCTTT. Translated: CASSLMGAVEAFF.

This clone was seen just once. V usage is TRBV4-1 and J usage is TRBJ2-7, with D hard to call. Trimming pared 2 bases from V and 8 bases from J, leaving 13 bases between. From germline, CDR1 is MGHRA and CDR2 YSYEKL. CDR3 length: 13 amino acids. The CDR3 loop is CASSQKMETKQYF. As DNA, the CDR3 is TGCGCCAGCAGCCAAAAAATGGAGACCAAGCAGTACTTC.

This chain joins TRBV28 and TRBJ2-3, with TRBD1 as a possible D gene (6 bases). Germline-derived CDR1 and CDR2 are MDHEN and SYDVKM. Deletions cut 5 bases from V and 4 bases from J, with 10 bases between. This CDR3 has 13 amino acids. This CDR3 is CASSPQGPDTQYF. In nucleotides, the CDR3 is TGTGCCAGCAGTCCACAGGGACCAGATACGCAGTATTTT.

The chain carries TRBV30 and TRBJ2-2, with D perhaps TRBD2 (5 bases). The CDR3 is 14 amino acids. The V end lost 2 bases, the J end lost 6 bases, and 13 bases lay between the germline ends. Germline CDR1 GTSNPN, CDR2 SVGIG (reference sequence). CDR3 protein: CAWSPPGRAGELFF. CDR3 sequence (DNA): TGTGCCTGGAGTCCGCCCGGGCGGGCCGGGGAGCTGTTTTTT.